This T cell receptor beta chain was sequenced in a study of cytomegalovirus exposure and HLA in healthy donors. Study-level information: About 85 million unique TCR sequences came from HLA-typed donors in an early release.

There were likely unrecorded immune exposures, though donors were nominally healthy when sampled. Germline values: CDR1 KGHSH, CDR2 LQKENI. The CDR3 is 14 residues long. The V end lost 3 bases, the J end lost 6 bases, and 12 bases lay between the germline ends. Study-level points and caveats: A later analysis revealed that TCR association rates differed between HLA loci, peaking at DRB1 and bottoming out at HLA-C.

PCR was performed using 60 Vbeta and 13 Jbeta primers. Profiling relied on immunoSEQ multiplex PCR, and the TCRdb table lists in-frame clones only, not all of them. The table has fewer than 45,000 clones, about 80% seen once. A word on this clone: As yet, its antigen is unknown.

J is TRBJ2-1 and V is TRBV18, with a weak D call TRBD2 (6 bases). This TCR derives from a male donor in good health and CMV-seronegative. Sequences were obtained from PBMCs. CDR3 DNA: TGTGCCAGCTCACCCCCCTCGGGGGTCAATGAGCAGTTCTTC. Translating it yields CASSPPSGVNEQFF.